These 16 T cell receptor beta chains were sequenced from one sample in a study of PD-L1 blockade in urothelial cancer. Here immunoSEQ multiplex PCR was the method, and the copy in TCRdb shows in-frame clones only, minus some. The table shows around 53,000 clones, with 84% occurring only once. The sequencing used PBMCs, collected around atezolizumab (anti-PD-L1) treatment. These TCRs come from a man aged 35 to 55 with urothelial cancer.

The chain employs TRBV5-6 and TRBJ2-1; no definite D call. The CDR3 sequence is 12 residues long. CDR1 SGHDT and CDR2 YYEEEE come from the germline V gene. Trimming shortened V by 2 bases and J by 4 bases, and 4 bases separated the two germline ends. The CDR3 coding sequence is TGTGCCAGCAGCTTCGGGTACAATGAGCAGTTCTTC. Its translation is CASSFGYNEQFF.

This clone appeared a single time. This chain connects TRBV5-1 to TRBJ2-3, with 12 bases fitting TRBD2. The CDR3 consists of 19 residues. Germline V gene data show CDR1 as SGHRS and CDR2 as YFSETQ. The ends lost 4 bases at V and 1 base at J; junction bases unmatched: 13. As DNA, the CDR3 is TGCGCCAGCAGCCCCCTAGCGGGAGGGCCTTTGGGCGGCACAGATACGCAGTATTTT. Translating it yields CASSPLAGGPLGGTDTQYF.

The chain joins TRBV2 to TRBJ2-2; TRBD2 matches at 10 bases. The ends lost 5 bases at V and 2 bases at J; junction bases unmatched: 8. This CDR3 is built from 17 residues. The germline V gene encodes CDR1 SNHLY and CDR2 FYNNEI. CDR3 in DNA: TGTGCCAGCAGTCAAGGGAGGACTAGCGGTAACACCGGGGAGCTGTTTTTT. It specifies CASSQGRTSGNTGELFF. The complete variable domain, with remaining parts taken from reference TRBV2 and TRBJ2-2, reads EPEVTQTPSHQVTQMGQEVILRCVPISNHLYFYWYRQILGQKVEFLVSFYNNEISEKSEIFDDQFSVERPDGSNFTLKIRSTKLEDSAMYFCASSQGRTSGNTGELFFGEGSRLTVL.

The chain employs TRBV30 and TRBJ1-4; a possible D gene is TRBD1 (6 bases). In germline, CDR1 is GTSNPN, CDR2 SVGIG (reference sequence). The CDR3 is 14 amino acids. V dropped 6 bases and J dropped 2 bases, with 13 bases sitting between them. The CDR3 protein is CACLDRLTNEKLFF. The CDR3 region has the DNA TGTGCCTGCCTAGACAGGCTCACTAATGAAAAACTGTTTTTT.

The V gene is TRBV5-1, the J gene TRBJ2-1; 11 nucleotides align to TRBD2. The CDR3 length is 18 residues. Germline values: CDR1 SGHRS, CDR2 YFSETQ. V lost 9 bases, J lost 10 bases, and 24 bases stayed unmatched. CDR3 nucleotides: TGCGCCACCCAGGGAGGTAAAGAACTAGCGGGAGTTTTGGGGGAGCAGTTCTTC. Amino acid sequence: CATQGGKELAGVLGEQFF.

The V and J genes are TRBV18 and TRBJ2-5; D unresolved. The V gene's germline CDR1 is KGHSH and CDR2 LQKENI. CDR3 size: 13 residues. Trimming removed 2 bases from V and 3 bases from J, with 7 bases in between. The CDR3 region is CASSPGRKETQYF. CDR3 bases: TGTGCCAGCTCACCAGGGCGCAAAGAGACCCAGTACTTC.

This clone has a single count. J is TRBJ1-5 and V is TRBV19; D is perhaps TRBD1 (5 bases). The germline CDR1 and CDR2 sequences are LNHDA and SQIVND (reference sequence). The CDR3 has 14 residues. Trimming shortened V by 7 bases and J by 1 base, and 11 bases separated the two germline ends. In DNA, the CDR3 is TGTGCCAGTACAGAAAGGGGAAGCAATCAGCCCCAGCATTTT. Protein: CASTERGSNQPQHF.

The gene calls are TRBV11-3 and TRBJ2-3, with 8 positions matching TRBD1. The CDR3 has 12 amino acids. Germline V gene data show CDR1 as SGHNT and CDR2 as YENEEA. After removal of 8 bases from V and 7 bases from J, the junction contained 5 bases not matched to a gene. The CDR3 loop is CASQGAGHTQYF. CDR3 in DNA: TGTGCCAGCCAGGGGGCGGGGCATACGCAGTATTTT. The entire variable domain, with the rest obtained from reference TRBV11-3 and TRBJ2-3, is as follows: EAGVVQSPRYKIIEKKQPVAFWCNPISGHNTLYWYLQNLGQGPELLIRYENEEAVDDSQLPKDRFSAERLKGVDSTLKIQPAELGDSAVYLCASQGAGHTQYFGPGTRLTVL.

Remarks on this clone: Germline is not matched at one junction end, which may reflect a read error. The gene calls are TRBV15 and TRBJ1-1, with 9 bases matching TRBD1. CDR1 and CDR2 from the germline V gene are LNHNV and YYDKDF (reference sequence). CDR3 length: 12 amino acids. CDR3 in DNA: TGTGCCACCAGCAGAGATTCGGGACAGGGTAACTTT. Translated: CATSRDSGQGNF.

The gene calls are TRBV19 and TRBJ1-1; D perhaps matches TRBD1 (6 bases). The ends were cut back, 7 bases at V and 5 bases at J, with 14 bases in the middle. The CDR3 loop spans 13 amino acids. Germline CDR1 reads LNHDA; CDR2 reads SQIVND (reference sequence). CDR3 amino acids: CASKQGVETEAFF. The CDR3 nucleotides are TGTGCCAGTAAACAGGGAGTTGAAACTGAAGCTTTCTTT. Together with reference TRBV19 and TRBJ1-1, the CDR3 gives the full variable domain: DGGITQSPKYLFRKEGQNVTLSCEQNLNHDAMYWYRQDPGQGLRLIYYSQIVNDFQKGDIAEGYSVSREKKESFPLTVTSAQKNPTAFYLCASKQGVETEAFFGQGTRLTVV.

The gene calls are TRBV4-3 and TRBJ2-3; D ambiguous. Trimming took 1 base from V and 6 from J, leaving 11 bases between them. CDR1 and CDR2 (germline): LGHNA, YSLEER. The CDR3 has 14 residues. This CDR3 is CASSQVAVSDTQYF. The CDR3 DNA follows: TGCGCCAGCAGCCAAGTCGCAGTCTCCGATACGCAGTATTTT.

The chain joins TRBV28 to TRBJ1-2, with 8 positions matching TRBD1. The CDR3 loop spans 12 amino acids. Germline trimming cut 5 bases from V and 8 bases from J; bases unmatched to any gene: 4. The V gene's germline CDR1 is MDHEN and CDR2 SYDVKM. This CDR3 is CASSQGAGGYTF. In nucleotides, the CDR3 is TGTGCCAGCAGTCAGGGGGCGGGGGGCTACACCTTC.

The rearrangement joins TRBV27 to TRBJ1-1; 9 positions match TRBD1. Germline assignment: CDR1 MNHEY and CDR2 SMNVEV (reference sequence). The CDR3 contains 14 residues. With V trimmed by 8 bases and J by 2 bases, 6 bases remained unmatched. The CDR3 region has the DNA TGTGCCAGCGGCACACAGGGGGCTAACACTGAAGCTTTCTTT. Translating gives CASGTQGANTEAFF.

The J gene is TRBJ2-3, the V gene TRBV4-1; D possibly corresponds to TRBD2 (6 bases). The CDR3 spans 13 residues. The V gene's germline CDR1 is MGHRA and CDR2 YSYEKL. V lost 1 base, J lost 8 bases, and 10 bases lay in between. The CDR3 loop is CASSQGGRGTQYF. The CDR3 bases are TGCGCCAGCAGCCAAGGTGGGCGGGGTACGCAGTATTTT.

The chain has TRBV5-4 and TRBJ2-1; 9 bases are shared with TRBD2. This CDR3 has 15 residues. CDR1 SGHNT and CDR2 YYREEE come from the germline V gene (reference sequence). Trimming cost V 0 bases and J 4 bases; bases outside gene matches: 2. The CDR3 DNA reads as TGTGCCAGCAGCTTGGGACTAGCGGTATACAATGAGCAGTTCTTC. It is translated as CASSLGLAVYNEQFF.

This clone has more than one count but fewer than ten. The chain carries TRBV10-1 and TRBJ2-3, with unresolved D. This CDR3 is built from 14 residues. Germline assignment: CDR1 WNHNN and CDR2 SYGVQD (reference sequence). Trimming stripped 8 bases from V and 2 bases from J, with 14 bases between. CDR3 region: CASSNSQNTDTQYF. The CDR3 coding sequence is TGCGCCAGCTCAAACTCCCAAAACACAGATACGCAGTATTTT.